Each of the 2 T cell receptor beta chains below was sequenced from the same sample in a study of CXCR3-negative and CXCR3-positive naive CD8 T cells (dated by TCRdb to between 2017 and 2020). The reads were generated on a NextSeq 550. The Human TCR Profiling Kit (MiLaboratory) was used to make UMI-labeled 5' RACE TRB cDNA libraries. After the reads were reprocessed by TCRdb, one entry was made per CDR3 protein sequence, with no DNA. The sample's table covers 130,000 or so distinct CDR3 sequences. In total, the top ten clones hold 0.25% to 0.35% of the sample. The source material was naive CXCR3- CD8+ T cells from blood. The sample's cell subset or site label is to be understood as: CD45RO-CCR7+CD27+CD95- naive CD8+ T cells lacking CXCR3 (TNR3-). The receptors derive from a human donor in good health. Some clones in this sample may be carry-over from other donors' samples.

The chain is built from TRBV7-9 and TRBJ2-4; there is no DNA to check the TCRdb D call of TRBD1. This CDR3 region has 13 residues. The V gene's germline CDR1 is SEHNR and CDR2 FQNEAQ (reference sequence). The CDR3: CASSSYRGNIQYF.

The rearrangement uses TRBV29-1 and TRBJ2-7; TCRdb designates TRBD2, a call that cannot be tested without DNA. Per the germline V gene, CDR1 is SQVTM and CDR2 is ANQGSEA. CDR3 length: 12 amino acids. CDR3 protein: CSVLRGFNEQYF.